The rows below give T cell receptor beta chains drawn from one sample of a study of cytomegalovirus exposure and HLA in healthy donors. Profiled with immunoSEQ multiplex PCR; TCRdb holds only in-frame clones, not every one. The table records around 35,000 clones, around two thirds of them present only once. The sequenced sample was PBMCs. Every receptor here comes from a man aged 25-45 years in good health and CMV-seronegative. The CDR3 runs from the conserved cysteine through the conserved F or W. The D gene is left open where the match is weak. Clone size is stated in some rows and not others, as once, few, many or a class when expanded.

CDR3	DNA	D	size	V	J
CSARTGLVPDTQYF	TGCAGCGCCCGGACAGGACTGGTCCCAGATACGCAGTATTTT	TRBD1	-	TRBV29-1	TRBJ2-3
CASSYSGQGGVEQYF	TGTGCCAGCAGTTACTCGGGGCAGGGAGGGGTCGAGCAGTACTTC	TRBD2	few	TRBV6-5	TRBJ2-7
CASSHQGQGAYEQYF	TGTGCCAGCAGCCACCAAGGACAGGGGGCTTACGAGCAGTACTTC	TRBD1	-	TRBV7-6	TRBJ2-7
CASSESSRGQTQQFF	TGCGCCAGCAGTGAGTCGAGTCGGGGACAGACCCAGCAGTTCTTC	TRBD1	-	TRBV10-1	TRBJ2-1
CASSKYYGRDAYEQYF	TGTGCCAGCAGCAAATATTACGGGAGAGACGCCTACGAGCAGTACTTC	-	-	TRBV21-1	TRBJ2-7
CASRGTRDAHEQFF	TGCGCCAGCAGAGGGACTAGGGACGCACATGAGCAGTTCTTC	TRBD2	-	TRBV10-2	TRBJ2-1
CASSSPGQGITEAFF	TGTGCCAGCAGTTCCCCGGGACAGGGGATCACTGAAGCTTTCTTT	TRBD1	-	TRBV6-6	TRBJ1-1
CATSRLVGTDTQYF	TGTGCCACCAGCAGATTGGTAGGCACAGATACGCAGTATTTT	-	-	TRBV15	TRBJ2-3
CASSINPGGRSTQYF	TGTGCCAGTAGTATAAATCCGGGAGGGAGGTCTACGCAGTATTTT	TRBD2	-	TRBV19	TRBJ2-3
CASSRSGTRNEQFF	TGTGCCAGCAGCCGTAGCGGGACGAGGAATGAGCAGTTCTTC	TRBD2	once	TRBV7-9	TRBJ2-1
CASSLVPGGVGSGANVLTF	TGTGCCAGCAGCTTAGTCCCCGGAGGGGTAGGCTCTGGGGCCAACGTCCTGACTTTC	-	-	TRBV7-6	TRBJ2-6
CASSLRGRNQPQHF	TGTGCCAGCAGTTTACGGGGTAGGAATCAGCCCCAGCATTTT	-	few	TRBV27	TRBJ1-5
CASSGGLPYEQYF	TGTGCCAGCAGTGGAGGACTTCCCTACGAGCAGTACTTC	-	-	TRBV6-1	TRBJ2-7
CASSLGAVSTDTQYF	TGTGCCAGCAGCTTAGGGGCAGTGAGCACAGATACGCAGTATTTT	-	-	TRBV7-8	TRBJ2-3
CASSLIGQGGEKLFF	TGTGCCAGCAGCCTGATCGGACAGGGGGGTGAAAAACTGTTTTTT	TRBD1	-	TRBV28	TRBJ1-4
CASSSVRGDTYEQYF	TGTGCCAGCAGCTCAGTGCGGGGGGATACCTACGAGCAGTACTTC	TRBD2	-	TRBV7-6	TRBJ2-7
CVSSPWLSNQPQHF	TGTGTCAGCAGCCCCTGGCTGAGCAATCAGCCCCAGCATTTT	-	-	TRBV6-5	TRBJ1-5
CASSPNRQSREAFF	TGTGCCAGCAGTCCAAATAGACAGAGCCGGGAAGCTTTCTTT	-	-	TRBV6-6	TRBJ1-1
CASSEGQGAIYGYTF	TGTGCCAGCAGTGAAGGACAGGGGGCGATCTATGGCTACACCTTC	TRBD1	-	TRBV2	TRBJ1-2
CASSSWAGGYTF	TGTGCCAGCAGCTCCTGGGCGGGTGGCTACACCTTC	-	-	TRBV7-9	TRBJ1-2
CASSLAWRTGGNEQFF	TGTGCCAGCAGCTTAGCGTGGCGGACAGGGGGGAATGAGCAGTTCTTC	TRBD1	-	TRBV7-2	TRBJ2-1
CSVEDRGPTGELFF	TGCAGCGTTGAAGACAGGGGGCCCACCGGGGAGCTGTTTTTT	TRBD1	-	TRBV29-1	TRBJ2-2
CASSLVVRRAYSNQPQHF	TGCGCCAGCAGCTTGGTAGTACGCAGGGCATATAGCAATCAGCCCCAGCATTTT	-	once	TRBV5-1	TRBJ1-5
CASSPIGANVLTF	TGTGCCAGCAGCCCTATCGGGGCCAACGTCCTGACTTTC	-	few	TRBV7-9	TRBJ2-6
CASNLGLAGVRNTGELFF	TGCGCCAGCAACTTGGGACTAGCGGGAGTACGGAACACCGGGGAGCTGTTTTTT	TRBD2	-	TRBV10-2	TRBJ2-2
CASSPTPGANTGELFF	TGCGCCAGCAGCCCGACGCCGGGAGCTAACACCGGGGAGCTGTTTTTT	-	-	TRBV4-1	TRBJ2-2
CASSEGQGVYSNQPQHF	TGTGCCAGCAGTGAAGGACAGGGGGTATATAGCAATCAGCCCCAGCATTTT	TRBD1	few	TRBV6-1	TRBJ1-5
CASSYSGTTNTGELFF	TGTGCCAGCAGTTACTCCGGGACAACGAACACCGGGGAGCTGTTTTTT	-	-	TRBV6-5	TRBJ2-2
CASSLSDRGGTEAFF	TGTGCCAGCAGCTTATCAGACAGGGGAGGGACTGAAGCTTTCTTT	TRBD1	-	TRBV7-6	TRBJ1-1
CATQTTSGRADEQFF	TGTGCCACCCAGACGACTAGCGGGAGGGCCGACGAGCAGTTCTTC	TRBD2	-	TRBV10-3	TRBJ2-1
CASSRDSRNTEAFF	TGTGCCAGTAGTCGGGACAGCCGGAACACTGAAGCTTTCTTT	TRBD1	few	TRBV19	TRBJ1-1
CASRRKGQGNEKLFF	TGCGCCAGCAGACGAAAGGGACAGGGGAATGAAAAACTGTTTTTT	TRBD1	few	TRBV4-1	TRBJ1-4
CASRRRGELSSGANVLTF	TGCGCCAGCAGGCGGCGAGGTGAATTAAGCTCTGGGGCCAACGTCCTGACTTTC	-	-	TRBV23-1	TRBJ2-6
CASSSHQLAGEQYF	TGTGCCAGCAGTTCCCACCAACTAGCGGGCGAGCAGTACTTC	TRBD2	-	TRBV6-5	TRBJ2-7
CASSRSGLQTDTQYF	TGTGCCAGCAGCCGCTCGGGACTACAGACAGATACGCAGTATTTT	TRBD2	-	TRBV7-9	TRBJ2-3
CASSFGGGPEAFF	TGTGCCAGCAGCTTTGGAGGGGGCCCTGAAGCTTTCTTT	TRBD1	once	TRBV7-9	TRBJ1-1
CASSLVSGSSYNEQFF	TGCGCCAGCAGCTTGGTTAGCGGAAGCTCCTACAATGAGCAGTTCTTC	-	-	TRBV5-1	TRBJ2-1
CASSLVSGYNEQFF	TGTGCCAGCAGCTTAGTATCAGGGTACAATGAGCAGTTCTTC	-	-	TRBV7-2	TRBJ2-1
CASSLRLTGGYEQYF	TGTGCCAGCAGCCTACGCCTGACAGGGGGCTACGAGCAGTACTTC	TRBD1	few	TRBV6-5	TRBJ2-7
CASSQRLGDTGELFF	TGTGCCAGCAGCCAGAGGCTCGGGGACACCGGGGAGCTGTTTTTT	-	-	TRBV4-2	TRBJ2-2
CAWRREGAQYF	TGTGCCTGGAGGCGGGAGGGTGCGCAGTATTTT	TRBD2	once	TRBV30	TRBJ2-3
CASSLSPTGQEYQPQHF	TGTGCCAGCAGCTTGTCTCCGACGGGACAGGAATATCAGCCCCAGCATTTT	TRBD1	-	TRBV5-5	TRBJ1-5
CASSTGQGLHEQYF	TGTGCCAGTAGTACGGGACAGGGGTTGCACGAGCAGTACTTC	TRBD1	once	TRBV19	TRBJ2-7
CASTGTSNEQYF	TGCGCCAGCACCGGGACTAGCAACGAGCAGTACTTC	TRBD2	few	TRBV4-1	TRBJ2-7
CASSMLAGVNEQFF	TGTGCCAGTAGTATGCTAGCGGGGGTCAATGAGCAGTTCTTC	TRBD2	-	TRBV19	TRBJ2-1
CASQQGTGTGELFF	TGTGCCAGCCAACAGGGGACAGGGACCGGGGAGCTGTTTTTT	TRBD1	few	TRBV6-4	TRBJ2-2
CSGTDREDYGYPF	TGCAGCGGTACTGACAGGGAGGACTATGGCTACCCCTTC	TRBD1	-	TRBV29-1	TRBJ1-2
CASSNRQGSDTQYF	TGTGCCAGCAGCAATCGACAGGGTTCAGATACGCAGTATTTT	TRBD1	-	TRBV27	TRBJ2-3
CASSYSLTGGGETQYF	TGTGCCAGCAGTTATAGTCTGACAGGGGGCGGGGAGACCCAGTACTTC	TRBD1	-	TRBV6-5	TRBJ2-5
CASSLILQETQYF	TGTGCCAGCAGCTTAATCCTACAAGAGACCCAGTACTTC	-	-	TRBV13	TRBJ2-5
CASSPPSGGSYEQYF	TGTGCCAGCTCACCACCTAGCGGGGGCTCCTACGAGCAGTACTTC	TRBD2	-	TRBV18	TRBJ2-7
CASSGGDRATYNEQFF	TGTGCCAGCAGCGGTGGGGACAGGGCCACCTACAATGAGCAGTTCTTC	-	-	TRBV21-1	TRBJ2-1
CASRPLLSSYEQYF	TGTGCCAGCAGGCCCCTCTTGAGCTCCTACGAGCAGTACTTC	-	few	TRBV5-4	TRBJ2-7